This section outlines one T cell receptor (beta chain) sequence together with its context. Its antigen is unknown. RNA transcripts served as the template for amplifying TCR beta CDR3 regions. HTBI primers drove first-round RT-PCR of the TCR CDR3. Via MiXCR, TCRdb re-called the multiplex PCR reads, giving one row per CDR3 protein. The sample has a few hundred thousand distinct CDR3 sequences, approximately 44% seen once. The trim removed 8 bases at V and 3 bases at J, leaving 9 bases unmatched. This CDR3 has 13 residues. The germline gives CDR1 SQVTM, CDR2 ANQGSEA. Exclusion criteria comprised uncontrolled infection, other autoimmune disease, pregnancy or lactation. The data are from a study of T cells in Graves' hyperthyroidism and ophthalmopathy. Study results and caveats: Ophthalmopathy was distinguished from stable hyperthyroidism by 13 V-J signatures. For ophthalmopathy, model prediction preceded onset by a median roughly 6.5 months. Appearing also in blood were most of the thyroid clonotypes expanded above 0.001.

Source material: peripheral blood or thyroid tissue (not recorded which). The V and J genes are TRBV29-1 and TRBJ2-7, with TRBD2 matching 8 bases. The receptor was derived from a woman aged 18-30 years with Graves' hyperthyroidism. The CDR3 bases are TGCAGCTCCCCCCGGGGGGGGCTCTACGAGCAGTACTTC. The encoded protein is CSSPRGGLYEQYF.